This T cell receptor beta chain stems from a study of blood T cell repertoires in COVID-19. CDR3 size: 14 residues. CDR1 and CDR2 from the germline V gene are LGHDT and YNNKEL (reference sequence). Between the trimmed V and J ends, which lost 0 bases and 6 bases, there was a span of 11 bases. It was during active infection that Seattle patients were enrolled and then longitudinally followed. Authors' analysis steps: Cell counts per sample came from amplifying reference gene primers. Repertoires were generated with immunoSEQ multiplex PCR, while TCRdb's copy carries only in-frame clones and drops some. Clone size and the V and J calls come from that table; the DNA yielded D and trimming. The sample includes 150,000 to 200,000 clones, roughly 92% of them seen just once.

Sequenced input: peripheral blood. The clonotype was recovered from a man between 25 and 39 years old with COVID-19, enrolled during active disease. V is TRBV3-1 (or the pseudogene TRBV3-2) and J is TRBJ1-2; D unclear. The CDR3 DNA reads TGTGCCAGCAGCCAAGACCGAGTGCCCAATGGCTACACCTTC. Amino acids: CASSQDRVPNGYTF.